Shown below are 24 T cell receptor beta chains from a single sample sequenced in a study of PD-1 blockade in classical Hodgkin lymphoma. Measured with immunoSEQ multiplex PCR; TCRdb has only the in-frame clones, and not every one. The sample lists 100,000 or so clones, around nine tenths occurring once. Described time point: cycle 4 day 1 (C4D1), after more than 5 weeks of nivolumab. After autologous stem cell transplantation all patients relapsed, and prior brentuximab vedotin exposure differed between cohorts. The specimen was peripheral blood mononuclear cells (PBMCs), collected before the fourth cycle of nivolumab. These receptors all come from a human donor with classical Hodgkin lymphoma.

The chain couples TRBV27 to TRBJ2-2; D call uncertain. This CDR3 has 14 amino acids. The ends were cut back, 1 base at V and 2 bases at J, with 5 bases in the middle. The V gene's germline CDR1 is MNHEY and CDR2 SMNVEV (reference sequence). CDR3 sequence: CASSLFRNTGELFF. CDR3 DNA sequence: TGTGCCAGCAGTTTATTCCGAAACACCGGGGAGCTGTTTTTT.

The rearrangement joins TRBV29-1 to TRBJ2-2; D possibly corresponds to TRBD2 (6 bases). The CDR3 runs to 15 residues. Germline assignment: CDR1 SQVTM and CDR2 ANQGSEA. Trimming pared 6 bases from V and 3 bases from J, leaving 17 bases between. The CDR3 loop reads CSVHLLGGDTGELFF. CDR3 nucleotides: TGCAGCGTACACCTGTTGGGAGGCGACACCGGGGAGCTGTTTTTT.

This clone occurred a few times. J is TRBJ2-5 and V is TRBV18, with D possibly TRBD2 on 5 matching bases. CDR1 and CDR2 (germline): KGHSH, LQKENI. This CDR3 is built from 13 residues. V shed 4 bases and J shed 1 base, with 7 bases lying between them. CDR3 region: CASSRGFQETQYF. CDR3 in DNA: TGTGCCAGCTCACGCGGGTTCCAAGAGACCCAGTACTTC.

There are a few counts of this clone. This chain joins TRBV7-2 and TRBJ2-2, with D hard to call. The CDR3 length is 13 residues. Between the trimmed V and J ends, which lost 5 bases and 5 bases, there was a span of 9 bases. CDR1 is SGHTA, CDR2 FQGNSA, per germline. DNA for the CDR3: TGTGCCAGCAGCGGCGCCGGGACCGGGGAGCTGTTTTTT. It codes for CASSGAGTGELFF. The entire variable domain, with the rest obtained from reference TRBV7-2 and TRBJ2-2, is as follows: GAGVSQSPSNKVTEKGKDVELRCDPISGHTALYWYRQSLGQGLEFLIYFQGNSAPDKSGLPSDRFSAERTGGSVSTLTIQRTQQEDSAVYLCASSGAGTGELFFGEGSRLTVL.

V gene TRBV6-5 combines with J gene TRBJ2-5; D possibly corresponds to TRBD2 (5 bases). This CDR3 has 15 residues. Germline CDR1 and CDR2: MNHEY and SVGAGI. V gave up 4 bases and J gave up 7 bases, with 19 bases separating them. The CDR3 coding sequence is TGTGCCAGCAGTTCCCGGACTGCACGAAGTGGGACCCAGTACTTC. The encoded protein is CASSSRTARSGTQYF.

The V call is TRBV4-3, the J call TRBJ2-7, with 9 nucleotides matching TRBD1. J was trimmed by 5 bases and V by 0 bases; bases with no gene match: 8. The CDR3 covers 16 residues. In germline, CDR1 is LGHNA, CDR2 YSLEER. The CDR3 nucleotides are TGCGCCAGCAGCCAAGATCCTCCCGGACAGGGGAACGAGCAGTACTTC. It translates to CASSQDPPGQGNEQYF.

The rearrangement links TRBV6-1 to TRBJ2-4; TRBD2 matches at 9 bases. The V gene's germline CDR1 is MNHNS and CDR2 SASEGT. With V trimmed by 5 bases and J by 4 bases, 6 bases remained unmatched. The CDR3 totals 15 residues. DNA of the CDR3: TGTGCCAGCAGTTCACCTAGCGGGATGAAAAACATTCAGTACTTC. Translated: CASSSPSGMKNIQYF.

This clone has a single count. V usage is TRBV5-6 and J usage is TRBJ2-7; D remains unclear. The CDR3 has 12 residues. Germline CDR1 reads SGHDT; CDR2 reads YYEEEE. Trimming pared 0 bases from V and 6 bases from J, leaving 7 bases between. CDR3 in amino acids: CASSLAASEQYF. DNA of the CDR3: TGTGCCAGCAGCTTGGCCGCTAGCGAGCAGTACTTC.

The gene calls are TRBV5-6 and TRBJ2-1; TRBD2 aligns across 11 bases. V was pared by 1 base and J by 3 bases, with 3 bases of the junction left unmatched. The CDR3 consists of 16 residues. CDR1 SGHDT and CDR2 YYEEEE come from the germline V gene. The CDR3, as DNA: TGTGCCAGCAGCTTGAGGACTAGCGGGCGCTACAATGAGCAGTTCTTC. Protein product: CASSLRTSGRYNEQFF.

This clone was seen once. The chain combines TRBV19 with TRBJ1-2; no firm D call. There are 13 residues in the CDR3. Germline V gene sequence: CDR1 LNHDA, CDR2 SQIVND (reference sequence). Between the trimmed V and J ends, which lost 4 bases and 4 bases, there was a span of 10 bases. The CDR3 protein is CASSNWEFYGYTF. The CDR3, as DNA: TGTGCCAGTAGTAATTGGGAGTTCTATGGCTACACCTTC.

This CDR3 reads CASSGLRGGRGHQPQHF. The CDR3 DNA reads TGTGCCAGCAGTGGCCTTCGCGGTGGACGGGGCCATCAGCCCCAGCATTTT. The chain has TRBV28 and TRBJ1-5, with a weak D call TRBD1 (5 bases). The CDR3 contains 17 residues. Germline V gene lookup returns CDR1 MDHEN and CDR2 SYDVKM. Deletions cut 5 bases from V and 5 bases from J, with 22 bases between.

The chain combines TRBV7-2 with TRBJ1-3, with 8 bases fitting TRBD1. Trimming removed 3 bases from V and 0 bases from J; junction bases left unmatched: 7. Germline CDR1 SGHTA, CDR2 FQGNSA. This CDR3 region has 17 residues. CDR3 loop: CASSFLGTGYSGNTIYF. Here the CDR3 DNA reads TGTGCCAGCAGCTTCCTAGGGACAGGCTACTCTGGAAACACCATATATTTT.

The chain carries TRBV27 and TRBJ2-7; perhaps TRBD2 as D (6 bases). This CDR3 region has 14 residues. Germline CDR1 and CDR2: MNHEY and SMNVEV (reference sequence). V lost 6 bases, J lost 2 bases, and 14 bases lay in between. The CDR3 region has the DNA TGTGCCAGCAGCCCTGGCGGGGCGGCCTACGAGCAGTACTTC. Translating it yields CASSPGGAAYEQYF.

This chain links TRBV5-1 with TRBJ2-3; 9 positions match TRBD2. The germline V gene encodes CDR1 SGHRS and CDR2 YFSETQ. This CDR3 has 17 amino acids. Trimming at V came to 4 bases and at J to 0 bases, leaving 9 bases not matched to a gene. CDR3 residues: CASSISLAGTSTDTQYF. The CDR3 nucleotides read TGCGCCAGCAGCATAAGCCTAGCGGGGACTAGCACAGATACGCAGTATTTT.

This clone was picked up one time. The V call is TRBV6-5, the J call TRBJ1-2; D may be TRBD1 (5 bases). V was clipped by 2 bases and J by 2 bases, with 12 bases between them. This CDR3 is 15 amino acids long. Germline assignment: CDR1 MNHEY and CDR2 SVGAGI. CDR3 sequence reads: CASSYAQGVNYGYTF. CDR3 DNA: TGTGCCAGCAGTTACGCCCAGGGTGTAAACTATGGCTACACCTTC.

The J gene is TRBJ1-2, the V gene TRBV30; 7 bases align to TRBD1. V lost 1 base and J lost 8; bases outside the gene matches: 4. Per the germline V gene, CDR1 is GTSNPN and CDR2 is SVGIG (reference sequence). The CDR3 consists of 12 residues. The CDR3 bases are TGTGCCTGGAGTGGACAGGGACGAGGCTACACCTTC. Translation: CAWSGQGRGYTF.

This chain links TRBV27 with TRBJ1-1; D gene unclear. V was shortened by 6 bases and J by 7 bases, with 15 bases between the two germline ends. The CDR3 length is 13 residues. Germline V gene data show CDR1 as MNHEY and CDR2 as SMNVEV (reference sequence). In DNA form, the CDR3 reads TGTGCCAGCAGGATACGGCTGGGTCATGAAGCTTTCTTT. Amino acids: CASRIRLGHEAFF.

For the CDR3, the DNA is TGTGCCAGTTCCACGACTGGGGCAGATACGCAGTATTTT. Amino acid sequence: CASSTTGADTQYF. V and J are TRBV19 and TRBJ2-3, with D unresolved. The germline V and J ends were trimmed by 8 bases and 4 bases, with 13 bases remaining between them. The CDR3 runs to 13 residues. Germline V CDR1 and CDR2: LNHDA, SQIVND (reference sequence).

The chain joins TRBV6-5 to TRBJ2-5, with 8 bases lining up with TRBD2. CDR1 and CDR2 (germline): MNHEY, SVGAGI. V shed 5 bases and J 7 bases; nucleotides not matched to a gene: 12. The CDR3 consists of 15 residues. The CDR3: CASSLSGSWHGTQYF. The CDR3 region has the DNA TGTGCCAGCAGTCTGAGCGGGAGTTGGCACGGGACCCAGTACTTC.

The chain joins TRBV6-5 to TRBJ2-3; 9 bases match TRBD2. J lost 8 bases, V lost 3 bases, and 3 bases had no gene match. This CDR3 has 13 residues. CDR1 and CDR2 (germline): MNHEY, SVGAGI. The CDR3 DNA is TGTGCCAGCAGTTATGGGACTAGCACTACGCAGTATTTT. This encodes CASSYGTSTTQYF.

This rearrangement joins TRBV5-4 to TRBJ2-1; D is possibly TRBD2 (5 bases). The CDR3 length is 17 residues. CDR1 and CDR2 (germline): SGHNT, YYREEE (reference sequence). Trimming took 4 bases from V and 4 from J, leaving 21 bases between them. CDR3 DNA sequence: TGTGCCAGCAGCCCTCTTCCAGTTGGGAGCCCGTACAATGAGCAGTTCTTC. It specifies CASSPLPVGSPYNEQFF.

V usage is TRBV28 and J usage is TRBJ1-5, with D tentatively TRBD1 (5 bases). The V gene's germline CDR1 is MDHEN and CDR2 SYDVKM. CDR3 size: 15 residues. V shed 6 bases and J shed 5 bases, with 17 bases lying between them. CDR3 sequence reads: CASSVGVLMDQPQHF. CDR3 bases: TGTGCCAGCAGCGTGGGGGTATTGATGGATCAGCCCCAGCATTTT.

V is TRBV7-8 and J is TRBJ2-6, with D perhaps matching TRBD1 (6 bases). Trimming pared 5 bases from V and 3 bases from J, leaving 8 bases between. The CDR3 spans 14 residues. CDR1 is SGHVS, CDR2 FQNEAQ, per germline. CDR3 amino acids: CASSRDIGANVLTF. DNA of the CDR3: TGTGCCAGCAGCCGGGACATTGGGGCCAACGTCCTGACTTTC.

This chain links TRBV2 with TRBJ2-7; 10 positions agree with TRBD1. Per the germline V gene, CDR1 is SNHLY and CDR2 is FYNNEI. V lost 9 bases and J lost 5; bases outside the gene matches: 10. The CDR3 has 14 amino acids. CDR3 bases: TGTGCCAGTTTGGTAGGGGACAGGGGACACGAGCAGTACTTC. It translates to CASLVGDRGHEQYF.